This T cell receptor beta chain was recovered during a study of T-cell reconstitution after alpha-beta-depleted transplantation in children. The CDR3 totals 15 residues. CDR1 is SQVTM and CDR2 is ANQGSEA in the germline V gene. The V and J ends lost 4 bases and 1 base respectively, with 16 bases between them. Unique molecular identifiers were incorporated when the TCRbeta library was constructed. TCRdb re-called the PCR reads with MiXCR, one entry per CDR3 protein. Of some 830,000 distinct CDR3 sequences in the sample, roughly 16% were seen once. The chain employs TRBV29-1 and TRBJ1-1; TRBD1 might be the D (5 bases). The input for sequencing was PBMCs, mostly from graft donor cells, taken 360 days after TCRalphabeta/CD19-depleted stem cell transplant. This receptor was identified in a male patient between 5 and 17 years old who had a stem cell transplant for acute lymphoblastic leukemia, so the T cells may come from the graft donor. The CDR3 nucleotides are TGCAGCGTTGGATCGGGGGGGTTCGGGAACACTGAAGCTTTCTTT. Its translation: CSVGSGGFGNTEAFF.